Below, 14 T cell receptor beta chains from the same sample are listed, as sequenced in a study of blood T cell repertoires in COVID-19. Sequencing used immunoSEQ multiplex PCR; TCRdb keeps in-frame clones, though not all of them. The sample gives some 140,000 clones, around 80% of which show up once; approximately 4% is in the top ten. Sequencing was performed on peripheral blood. All receptors derive from a man in his sixties with acute or convalescent COVID-19.

This chain links TRBV6-5 with TRBJ1-4; D call uncertain. The CDR3 has 16 amino acids. V shed 4 bases and J shed 3 bases, with 15 bases lying between them. Per germline, CDR1 MNHEY and CDR2 SVGAGI. The CDR3 region is CASSSGPGGANEKLFF. In DNA form, the CDR3 reads TGTGCCAGCAGTTCAGGACCGGGAGGAGCTAATGAAAAACTGTTTTTT.

J is TRBJ2-1 and V is TRBV11-2, with a possible D match to TRBD2 (5 bases). The CDR3 extends over 18 amino acids. Germline CDR1 SGHAT, CDR2 FQNNGV. V was trimmed by 2 bases and J by 0 bases, leaving 17 bases between them. The chain's CDR3 is CASSLTPSSWSSYNEQFF. The CDR3 nucleotides are TGTGCCAGCAGCTTAACTCCCTCTAGCTGGAGCTCCTACAATGAGCAGTTCTTC.

The chain carries TRBV9 and TRBJ2-5, with D possibly being TRBD2 (5 bases). The V end lost 0 bases, the J end lost 4 bases, and 13 bases lay between the germline ends. This CDR3 comprises 15 residues. Germline values: CDR1 SGDLS, CDR2 YYNGEE. The chain's CDR3 is CASSVGAVLTETQYF. CDR3 in DNA: TGTGCCAGCAGCGTAGGAGCGGTTCTCACAGAGACCCAGTACTTC.

The CDR3 DNA sequence: TGTGCCAGTAGTATCCATTCAGGGACTGGAAACACCATATATTTT. Translation: CASSIHSGTGNTIYF. The gene calls are TRBV19 and TRBJ1-3; TRBD1 might be the D (5 bases). The V end lost 3 bases, the J end lost 2 bases, and 11 bases lay between the germline ends. In germline, CDR1 is LNHDA, CDR2 SQIVND (reference sequence). The CDR3 length is 15 residues.

The chain couples TRBV19 to TRBJ2-3; 9 bases match TRBD1. V dropped 5 bases and J dropped 2; count of bases not matched to a gene: 5. The V gene's germline CDR1 is LNHDA and CDR2 SQIVND (reference sequence). The CDR3 length is 15 residues. The CDR3 sequence is CASSGRQGDTDTQYF. The CDR3 DNA reads as TGTGCCAGTAGTGGAAGACAGGGGGACACAGATACGCAGTATTTT.

The genes are TRBV7-2 and TRBJ1-1; the D is unclear. V was shortened by 5 bases and J by 0 bases, with 10 bases between the two germline ends. The CDR3 loop spans 14 amino acids. CDR1 is SGHTA, CDR2 FQGNSA, per germline. The CDR3 spells CASSAQILNTEAFF. CDR3 nucleotides: TGTGCCAGCAGCGCACAGATCTTGAACACTGAAGCTTTCTTT.

V usage is TRBV27 and J usage is TRBJ2-2; unclear D gene. Germline-derived CDR1 and CDR2 are MNHEY and SMNVEV (reference sequence). The CDR3 totals 14 residues. V was shortened by 3 bases and J by 6 bases, with 11 bases between the two germline ends. CDR3 region: CASSFGTYPGELFF. The CDR3 coding sequence is TGTGCCAGCAGTTTTGGCACGTATCCCGGGGAGCTGTTTTTT.

This chain links TRBV6-6 with TRBJ2-4, with D possibly matching TRBD2 (5 bases). Trimming removed 8 bases at V and 1 base at J, with 9 bases between. CDR3 size: 13 residues. Germline loops: CDR1 MNHNY, CDR2 SVGAGI (reference sequence). CDR3 protein: CASRGEAKNIQYF. The CDR3 DNA reads as TGTGCCAGCCGGGGTGAGGCCAAAAACATTCAGTACTTC.

This clone was seen only a few times. The chain carries TRBV7-8 and TRBJ2-2, with 9 bases matching TRBD1. Trimming removed 8 bases from V and 5 bases from J; junction bases left unmatched: 6. From germline, CDR1 is SGHVS and CDR2 FQNEAQ. The CDR3 has 14 residues. CDR3 nucleotide sequence: TGTGCCAGCCGACAGGGGGGAAAAACCGGGGAGCTGTTTTTT. Protein: CASRQGGKTGELFF.

This CDR3 is CASSHPGRLDNYEQYF. For the CDR3, the DNA is TGTGCCAGCAGCCACCCCGGTCGACTAGATAACTACGAGCAGTACTTC. This chain joins TRBV4-2 and TRBJ2-7; D might be TRBD2 (6 bases). Deletions cut 3 bases from V and 3 bases from J, with 18 bases between. The germline CDR1 and CDR2 sequences are LGHNA and YNFKEQ. This CDR3 is 16 amino acids long.

Here the CDR3 DNA reads TGTGCCAGCAGGACAGGGCTGAACACTGAAGCTTTCTTT. It is translated as CASRTGLNTEAFF. The chain employs TRBV28 and TRBJ1-1; 7 bases match TRBD1. CDR1 is MDHEN and CDR2 is SYDVKM in the germline V gene. The V segment lost 6 bases and the J segment 0 bases; nucleotides outside the gene matches: 1. This CDR3 has 13 amino acids.

This chain links TRBV9 with TRBJ2-3, with D possibly being TRBD1 (6 bases). Germline CDR1 SGDLS, CDR2 YYNGEE. Trimming cost V 5 bases and J 2 bases, with 15 bases left between them. The CDR3 covers 15 residues. CDR3 region: CASRPRGETTDTQYF. The CDR3 DNA reads TGTGCCAGCAGACCCAGGGGCGAAACCACAGATACGCAGTATTTT.

This clone was counted once. The V call is TRBV19, the J call TRBJ1-1, with TRBD1 as a possible D gene (6 bases). Germline-derived CDR1 and CDR2 are LNHDA and SQIVND (reference sequence). V lost 4 bases, J lost 0 bases, and 24 bases lay in between. The CDR3 covers 19 residues. The CDR3 DNA sequence: TGTGCCAGTAGTACCACAGGGTTCGGGTCTGCTACTATGAACACTGAAGCTTTCTTT. Protein product: CASSTTGFGSATMNTEAFF. The variable domain in full, completed from reference TRBV19 and TRBJ1-1, reads DGGITQSPKYLFRKEGQNVTLSCEQNLNHDAMYWYRQDPGQGLRLIYYSQIVNDFQKGDIAEGYSVSREKKESFPLTVTSAQKNPTAFYLCASSTTGFGSATMNTEAFFGQGTRLTVV.

This chain uses TRBV4-2 with TRBJ1-1; possible D gene TRBD1, 5 bases. CDR3 length: 16 residues. Germline V gene data show CDR1 as LGHNA and CDR2 as YNFKEQ. Deletions cut 0 bases from V and 1 base from J, with 12 bases between. This CDR3 is CASSQDRGGGNTEAFF. CDR3 nucleotides: TGTGCCAGCAGCCAAGATCGTGGGGGGGGGAACACTGAAGCTTTCTTT.